Listed below are T cell receptor beta chains from one sample, sequenced in a study of blood T cell repertoires in COVID-19. This table comes from immunoSEQ multiplex PCR, and its TCRdb copy is limited to in-frame clones, with some not included. This sample has over 200,000 clones; about 90% occur once, and the top ten carry 2% to 3%. The sequencing sample was made of peripheral blood. The receptors stem from a person between 18 and 30 years old with COVID-19, enrolled during active disease. CDR3s include the opening cysteine and the closing phenylalanine or tryptophan. Fields, in order: CDR3 protein, CDR3 DNA, D gene, V gene, J gene, clone size. The D gene is left open where the match is weak. Not every row has a clone size; where given, it reads once, few, many or a size class.

CDR3aa: CASSQESGFSTNEKLFF
CDR3nt: TGTGCCAGCAGCCAAGAGTCGGGTTTCTCAACTAATGAAAAACTGTTTTTT
d_gene: .
v_gene: TRBV3-1/TRBV3-2
j_gene: TRBJ1-4
abundance: .

CDR3aa: CASSVLAGGTYNEQFF
CDR3nt: TGCGCCAGCAGCGTCTTAGCGGGAGGAACCTACAATGAGCAGTTCTTC
d_gene: TRBD2
v_gene: TRBV5-1
j_gene: TRBJ2-1
abundance: .

CDR3aa: CASQPGQSNEKLFF
CDR3nt: TGCGCCAGTCAACCGGGACAGTCTAATGAAAAACTGTTTTTT
d_gene: TRBD1
v_gene: TRBV5-1
j_gene: TRBJ1-4
abundance: .

CDR3aa: CASSPDSYGYTF
CDR3nt: TGTGCCAGCAGCCCGGACAGTTATGGCTACACCTTC
d_gene: .
v_gene: TRBV28
j_gene: TRBJ1-2
abundance: .

CDR3aa: CASSLANEQFF
CDR3nt: TGTGCCAGCAGCTTAGCGAATGAGCAGTTCTTC
d_gene: .
v_gene: TRBV5-6
j_gene: TRBJ2-1
abundance: .

CDR3aa: CASSVGPFLTGSTDTQYF
CDR3nt: TGTGCCAGCAGCGTAGGCCCGTTCTTAACGGGGAGCACAGATACGCAGTATTTT
d_gene: .
v_gene: TRBV7-2
j_gene: TRBJ2-3
abundance: .

CDR3aa: CATSGSGSWAETQYF
CDR3nt: TGTGCCACCTCCGGGAGCGGGAGCTGGGCAGAGACCCAGTACTTC
d_gene: TRBD2
v_gene: TRBV3-1/TRBV3-2
j_gene: TRBJ2-5
abundance: few

CDR3aa: CASSPREQGSSGNTIYF
CDR3nt: TGTGCCAGCTCACCCCGAGAACAGGGCTCATCTGGAAACACCATATATTTT
d_gene: .
v_gene: TRBV18
j_gene: TRBJ1-3
abundance: .

CDR3aa: CASSLMTGGEYQPQHF
CDR3nt: TGTGCCAGCAGCCTTATGACAGGGGGCGAGTATCAGCCCCAGCATTTT
d_gene: TRBD1
v_gene: TRBV5-6
j_gene: TRBJ1-5
abundance: .

CDR3aa: CASSSRGLNTEAFF
CDR3nt: TGTGCCAGCAGCTCCAGGGGCCTTAACACTGAAGCTTTCTTT
d_gene: .
v_gene: TRBV5-6
j_gene: TRBJ1-1
abundance: .

CDR3aa: CASSSPIGTGDNDYTF
CDR3nt: TGTGCCAGCAGTTCCCCGATCGGGACAGGAGACAATGACTACACCTTC
d_gene: TRBD1
v_gene: TRBV6-5
j_gene: TRBJ1-2
abundance: .

CDR3aa: CASSLGDRINQPQHF
CDR3nt: TGTGCCAGCAGCTTAGGGGACAGGATCAATCAGCCCCAGCATTTT
d_gene: TRBD1
v_gene: TRBV7-9
j_gene: TRBJ1-5
abundance: .